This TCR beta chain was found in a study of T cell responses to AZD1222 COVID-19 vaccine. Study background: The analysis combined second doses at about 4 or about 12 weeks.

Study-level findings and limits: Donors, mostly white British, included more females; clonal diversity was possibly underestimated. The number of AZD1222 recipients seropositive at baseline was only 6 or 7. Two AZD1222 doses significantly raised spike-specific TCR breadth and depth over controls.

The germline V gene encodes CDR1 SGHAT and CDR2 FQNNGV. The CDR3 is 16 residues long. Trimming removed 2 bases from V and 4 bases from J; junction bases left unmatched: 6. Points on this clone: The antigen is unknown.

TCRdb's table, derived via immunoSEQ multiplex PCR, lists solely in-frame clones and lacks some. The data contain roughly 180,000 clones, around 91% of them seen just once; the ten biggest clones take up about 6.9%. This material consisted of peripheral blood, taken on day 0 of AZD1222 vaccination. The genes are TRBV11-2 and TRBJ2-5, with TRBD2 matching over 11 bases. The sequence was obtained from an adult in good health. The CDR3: CASSLLAGGPGETQYF. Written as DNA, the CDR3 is TGTGCCAGCAGCTTATTAGCGGGGGGGCCAGGAGAGACCCAGTACTTC.